This entry describes one T cell receptor beta chain. The sample originates from a study of blood T cell repertoires in COVID-19. Clones were read by immunoSEQ multiplex PCR, and TCRdb kept only the in-frame ones, dropping some. The sample shows fewer than 250,000 clones, 85% of them seen only once. Germline V CDR1 and CDR2: LGHDT, YNNKEL (reference sequence). V lost 5 bases, J lost 4 bases, and 6 bases stayed unmatched. The CDR3 totals 16 residues. Clinical history reported by participants formed the basis on which cohorts were assigned. This receptor was taken from a woman between 45 and 65 years old with acute COVID-19. The V gene is TRBV3-1 (or the pseudogene TRBV3-2), the J gene TRBJ2-3; 13 bases line up with TRBD2. Sequencing input: PBMCs or T cells enriched from blood (not recorded which). In DNA form, the CDR3 reads TGTGCCAGCAGCGCCTGGACTAGCGGGGGCCCAGATACGCAGTATTTT. It encodes CASSAWTSGGPDTQYF.